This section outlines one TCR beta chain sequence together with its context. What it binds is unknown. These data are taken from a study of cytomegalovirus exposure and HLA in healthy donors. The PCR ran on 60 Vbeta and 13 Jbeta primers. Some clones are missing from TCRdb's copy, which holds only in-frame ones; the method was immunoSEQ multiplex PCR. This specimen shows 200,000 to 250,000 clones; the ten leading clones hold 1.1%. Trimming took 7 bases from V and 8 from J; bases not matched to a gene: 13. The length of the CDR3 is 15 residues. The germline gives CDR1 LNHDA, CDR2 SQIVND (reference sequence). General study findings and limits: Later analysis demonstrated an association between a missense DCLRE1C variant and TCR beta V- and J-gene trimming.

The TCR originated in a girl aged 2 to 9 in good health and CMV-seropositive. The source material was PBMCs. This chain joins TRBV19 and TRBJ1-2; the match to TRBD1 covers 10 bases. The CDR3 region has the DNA TGTGCCAGTACCCTAGGACAGGGGGAGTCAAAGGGCTACACCTTC. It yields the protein CASTLGQGESKGYTF.